This entry features one T cell receptor beta chain sequence. Losses at the gene ends were 5 bases for V and 7 bases for J; bases not matched to a gene: 12. The CDR3 loop spans 16 amino acids. All donors were healthy, and all were Caucasian. The data originate from a study of identical twins. Via MiXCR, TCRdb re-called the 5' RACE reads, giving one row per CDR3 protein. The data contain 600,000 to 850,000 distinct CDR3 sequences, 15% to 20% of them singletons. In addition, the sample was reused for a study of T cells expressing NK-cell markers. That work contributes: Sorted CD3+CD56+NKG2C+, CD3+CD56+NKG2C- and CD3+CD56-NKG2C+ T-cell subsets were beta-chain profiled. Sequenced donors, eight in total, included seven who were HCMV-seropositive and one who was seronegative.

This chain connects TRBV12-3 or TRBV12-4 to TRBJ2-1; 9 bases agree with TRBD2. Material for sequencing was PBMCs. The receptor comes from a woman aged 18-30 years in good health. CDR3 nucleotides: TGTGCCAGCAGTGCGGGCGGGGGGGCGTCCGGAAATGAGCAGTTCTTC. Translating gives CASSAGGGASGNEQFF.